The clone carrying this T cell receptor beta chain came up a few times. The antigen remains unidentified. An end of the junction does not agree with germline; a read error may underlie this. Different DNA sequences within this sample yield the same CDR3. This sample was taken from a study of beta chain features in type 1 diabetes. Across the whole study: Healthy donors and patients had similar age, gender and cell yields.

Study findings and constraints: Patients with Type 1 diabetes showed moderately but significantly shorter TCRB CDR3s in all four CD4+ subsets. The study found that naive, central memory and Treg TCRB repertoires appeared more similar in patients than in healthy donors.

The sequenced template was cDNA made from the entire isolated RNA. Naive, central memory and regulatory T cell samples averaged roughly 3.8 million reads. TCRdb's copy holds only in-frame clones and misses some; the assay was immunoSEQ multiplex PCR. The sample yields 150,000 to 200,000 clones, 63% seen once. The source of this sequence is a man aged 30-40 years with type 1 diabetes. Input material: naive CD4+ T cells from blood.

The CDR3 region has the DNA TGTGCCAGCAGCTCCAACAATGAGCAGTTCTTC. Translation gives CASSSNNEQFF. V and J are TRBV7-9 and TRBJ2-1; D is ambiguous. Germline CDR1 is SEHNR and CDR2 is FQNEAQ (reference sequence). This CDR3 contains 11 residues.